This T cell receptor beta chain was captured by sequencing in a study of STAT3 mutations in large granular lymphocyte leukemia. Notes on the study in general: Every T-cell large granular lymphocyte leukemia patient had at least one immunodominant TCR beta clonotype.

This clone came up a few times. The antigen is unknown. The CDR3 loop spans 10 amino acids. CDR1 is GTSNPN, CDR2 SVGIG, per germline (reference sequence). Deletions cut 5 bases from V and 7 bases from J, with 7 bases between. Sequencing used immunoSEQ multiplex PCR; TCRdb keeps in-frame clones, though not all of them. The sample has over 10,000 clones, roughly 80% seen once; the top ten hold around 52%. This clonotype was obtained from a man aged 60-69 years with T-cell large granular lymphocyte leukemia. Some clones in this sample may be carry-over from other donors' samples. The rearrangement joins TRBV30 to TRBJ2-3; maybe TRBD2 (5 bases). The sequenced material came from peripheral blood mononuclear cells. DNA of the CDR3: TGTGCCTGGGGGAGTAATACGCAGTATTTT. Translated, it gives CAWGSNTQYF.